The T cell receptor (beta chain) described here comes from a study of vaccination effects on CD4 cells after COVID-19. In this sample, this clone turned up a few times. Its antigen is unknown. Libraries were prepared by immunoSEQ multiplex PCR; TCRdb keeps only in-frame clonotypes and omits some of them. Of over 65,000 clones listed, approximately 77% are singletons. This CDR3 is 14 amino acids long. The germline gives CDR1 WNHNN, CDR2 SYGVQD (reference sequence). Trimming removed 7 bases from V and 4 bases from J; junction bases left unmatched: 3. The culture ran for roughly 10 days before CD4+ T cells were isolated. Vaccinees lacked prior SARS-CoV-2 infection and tested negative for nucleocapsid antibodies.

The input for sequencing was CD4+ T cells from PBMCs cultured without peptide, taken before COVID-19 vaccination. This clonotype was obtained from a human donor who received a COVID-19 vaccine. The rearrangement uses TRBV10-1 and TRBJ2-2, with TRBD1 matching over 10 bases. CDR3 loop: CASKGQGSTGELFF. The CDR3 nucleotides read TGCGCCAGCAAGGGACAGGGGAGCACCGGGGAGCTGTTTTTT.